This entry concerns a single T cell receptor (beta chain). What it binds is unknown. These data come from a study of cytomegalovirus exposure and HLA in healthy donors. Study-level points and caveats: The study labeled 164 TCR beta chains cytomegalovirus-associated.

The CDR3 has 17 amino acids. Looked up from germline, CDR1 is SNHLY and CDR2 is FYNNEI. The PCR employed 60 Vbeta primers together with 13 Jbeta primers. TCRdb's table, derived via immunoSEQ multiplex PCR, lists solely in-frame clones and lacks some. In the table there are under 250,000 clones, over 80% of which are singletons. The source material was PBMCs. The TCR comes from a woman aged 50 to 65 in good health and CMV-seropositive. J is TRBJ2-5 and V is TRBV2, with a tentative D call TRBD2 (6 bases). Matching the DNA end better, TRBJ2-7 makes the J call doubtful. DNA for the CDR3: TGTGCCAGCAGGCGGGATAGCTCCCCTTCGGTGAGCTACGAGCAGTACTTC. Its translation is CASRRDSSPSVSYEQYF.